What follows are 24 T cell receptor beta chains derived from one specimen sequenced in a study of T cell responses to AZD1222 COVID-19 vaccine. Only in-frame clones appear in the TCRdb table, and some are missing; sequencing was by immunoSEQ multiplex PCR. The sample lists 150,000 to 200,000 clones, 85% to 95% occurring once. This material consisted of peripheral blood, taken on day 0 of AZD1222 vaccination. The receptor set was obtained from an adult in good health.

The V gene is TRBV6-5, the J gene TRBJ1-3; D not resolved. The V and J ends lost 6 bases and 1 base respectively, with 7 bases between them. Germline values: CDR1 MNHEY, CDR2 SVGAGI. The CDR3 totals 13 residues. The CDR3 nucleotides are TGTGCCAGCAGAGAGCCTTCTGGAAACACCATATATTTT. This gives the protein CASREPSGNTIYF.

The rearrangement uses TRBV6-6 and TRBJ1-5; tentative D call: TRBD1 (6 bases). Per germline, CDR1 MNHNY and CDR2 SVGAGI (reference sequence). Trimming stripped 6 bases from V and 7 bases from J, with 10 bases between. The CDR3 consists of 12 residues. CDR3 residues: CASRTGFQPQHF. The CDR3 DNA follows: TGTGCCAGCAGGACAGGATTCCAGCCCCAGCATTTT.

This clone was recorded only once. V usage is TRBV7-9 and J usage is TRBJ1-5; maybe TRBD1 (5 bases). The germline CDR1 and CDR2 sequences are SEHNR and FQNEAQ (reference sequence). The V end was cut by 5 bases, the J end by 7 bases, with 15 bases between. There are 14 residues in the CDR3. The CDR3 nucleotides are TGTGCCAGCAGCCTCTCCGGGGGGAAACAGCCCCAGCATTTT. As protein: CASSLSGGKQPQHF.

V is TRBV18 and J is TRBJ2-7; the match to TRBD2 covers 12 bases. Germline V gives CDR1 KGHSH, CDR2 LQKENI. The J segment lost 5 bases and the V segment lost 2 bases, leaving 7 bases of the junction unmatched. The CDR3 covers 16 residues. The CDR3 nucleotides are TGTGCCAGCTCACCAAAACTAGCGGGGGGTGTACACGAGCAGTACTTC. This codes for CASSPKLAGGVHEQYF.

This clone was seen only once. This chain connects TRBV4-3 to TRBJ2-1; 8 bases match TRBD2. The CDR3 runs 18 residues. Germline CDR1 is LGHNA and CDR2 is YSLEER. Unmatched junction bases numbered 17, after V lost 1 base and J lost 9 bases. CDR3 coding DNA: TGCGCCAGCAGCCAAGCCATTAGTACCGGGACTAGTTCGGGTGAGCAGTTCTTC. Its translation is CASSQAISTGTSSGEQFF.

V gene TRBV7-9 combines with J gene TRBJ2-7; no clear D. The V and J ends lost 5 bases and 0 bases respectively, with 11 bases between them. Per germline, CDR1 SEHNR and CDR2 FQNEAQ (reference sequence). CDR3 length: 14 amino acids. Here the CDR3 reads CASSPRGSSYEQYF. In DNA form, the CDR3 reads TGTGCCAGCAGCCCACGAGGCAGCTCCTACGAGCAGTACTTC.

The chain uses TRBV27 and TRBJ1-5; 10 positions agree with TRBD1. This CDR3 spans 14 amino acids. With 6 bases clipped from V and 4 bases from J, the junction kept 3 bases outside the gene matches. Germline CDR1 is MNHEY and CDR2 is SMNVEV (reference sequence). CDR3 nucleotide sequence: TGTGCCAGCAGCCGGACAGGGGGTAATCAGCCCCAGCATTTT. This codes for CASSRTGGNQPQHF.

CDR3 in amino acids: CASSQEGFGGGNTEAFF. The CDR3 DNA reads as TGCGCCAGCAGCCAAGAAGGGTTTGGAGGAGGGAACACTGAAGCTTTCTTT. The rearrangement links TRBV4-3 to TRBJ1-1; D is uncertain. The CDR3 covers 17 residues. CDR1 is LGHNA and CDR2 is YSLEER in the germline V gene. The germline V and J ends were trimmed by 0 bases and 1 base, with 15 bases remaining between them.

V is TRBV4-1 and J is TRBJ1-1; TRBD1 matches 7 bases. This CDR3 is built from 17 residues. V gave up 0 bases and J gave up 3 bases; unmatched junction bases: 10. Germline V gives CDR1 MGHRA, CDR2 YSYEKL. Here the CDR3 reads CASSQDWTGGYDTEAFF. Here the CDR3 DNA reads TGCGCCAGCAGCCAAGATTGGACAGGAGGTTATGACACTGAAGCTTTCTTT.

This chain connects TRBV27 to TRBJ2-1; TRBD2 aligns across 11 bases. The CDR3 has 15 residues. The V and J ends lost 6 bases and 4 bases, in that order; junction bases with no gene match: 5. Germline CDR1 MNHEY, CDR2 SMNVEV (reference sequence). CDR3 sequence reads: CASSLLAGAYNEQFF. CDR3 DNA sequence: TGTGCCAGCAGCCTACTAGCGGGGGCTTACAATGAGCAGTTCTTC.

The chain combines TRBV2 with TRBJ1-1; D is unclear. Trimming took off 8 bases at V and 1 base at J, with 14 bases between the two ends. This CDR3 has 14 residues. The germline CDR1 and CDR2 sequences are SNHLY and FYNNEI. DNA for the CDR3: TGTGCCAGCTGGGAACGGAGACGGAACACTGAAGCTTTCTTT. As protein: CASWERRRNTEAFF.

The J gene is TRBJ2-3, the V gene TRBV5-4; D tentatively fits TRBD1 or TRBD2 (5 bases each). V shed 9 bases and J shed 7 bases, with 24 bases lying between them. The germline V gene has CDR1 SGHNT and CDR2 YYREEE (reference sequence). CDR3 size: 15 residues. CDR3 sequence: CATHLGRDGRNTQYF. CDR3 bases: TGTGCCACACATCTCGGACGGGACGGTAGGAATACGCAGTATTTT. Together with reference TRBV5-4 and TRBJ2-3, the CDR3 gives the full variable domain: ETGVTQSPTHLIKTRGQQVTLRCSSQSGHNTVSWYQQALGQGPQFIFQYYREEENGRGNFPPRFSGLQFPNYSSELNVNALELDDSALYLCATHLGRDGRNTQYFGPGTRLTVL.

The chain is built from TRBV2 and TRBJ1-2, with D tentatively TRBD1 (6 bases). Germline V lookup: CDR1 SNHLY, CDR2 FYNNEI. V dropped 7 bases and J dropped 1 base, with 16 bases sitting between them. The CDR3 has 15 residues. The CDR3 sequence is CASTVRGAFNYGYTF. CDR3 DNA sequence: TGTGCCAGCACCGTTAGGGGGGCTTTTAACTATGGCTACACCTTC.

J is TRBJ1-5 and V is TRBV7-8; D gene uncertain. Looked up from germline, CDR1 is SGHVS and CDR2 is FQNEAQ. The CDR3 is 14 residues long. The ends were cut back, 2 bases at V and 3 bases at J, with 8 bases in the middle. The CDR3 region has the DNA TGTGCCAGCAGCTTATGGGCAATCAATCAGCCCCAGCATTTT. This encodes CASSLWAINQPQHF.

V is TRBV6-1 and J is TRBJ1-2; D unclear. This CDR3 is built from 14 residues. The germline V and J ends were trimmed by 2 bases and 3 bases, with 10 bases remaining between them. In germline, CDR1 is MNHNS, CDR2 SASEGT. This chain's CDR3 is CASSERVSDYGYTF. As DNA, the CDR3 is TGTGCCAGCAGTGAAAGGGTTTCGGACTATGGCTACACCTTC.

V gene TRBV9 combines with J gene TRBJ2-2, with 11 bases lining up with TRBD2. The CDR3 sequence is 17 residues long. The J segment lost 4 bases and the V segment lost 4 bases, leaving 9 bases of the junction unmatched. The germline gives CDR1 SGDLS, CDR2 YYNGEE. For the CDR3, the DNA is TGTGCCAGCAGCCCCGGGGGTAGCGGGAGGGCCACCGGGGAGCTGTTTTTT. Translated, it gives CASSPGGSGRATGELFF.

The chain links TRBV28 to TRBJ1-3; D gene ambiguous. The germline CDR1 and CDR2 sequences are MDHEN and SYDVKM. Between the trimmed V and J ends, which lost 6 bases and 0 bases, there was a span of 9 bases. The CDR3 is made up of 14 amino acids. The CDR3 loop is CASRVGNSGNTIYF. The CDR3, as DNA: TGTGCCAGCAGAGTGGGCAACTCTGGAAACACCATATATTTT. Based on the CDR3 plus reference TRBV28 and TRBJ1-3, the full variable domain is DVKVTQSSRYLVKRTGEKVFLECVQDMDHENMFWYRQDPGLGLRLIYFSYDVKMKEKGDIPEGYSVSREKKERFSLILESASTNQTSMYLCASRVGNSGNTIYFGEGSWLTVV.

The CDR3 nucleotides read TGCAGCGTTGGCTGGGGGGCCGGTCAGCCCCAGCATTTT. The encoded protein is CSVGWGAGQPQHF. The rearrangement links TRBV29-1 to TRBJ1-5; D may be TRBD1 (6 bases). Germline V lookup: CDR1 SQVTM, CDR2 ANQGSEA. There are 13 residues in the CDR3. The V end was cut by 4 bases, the J end by 6 bases, with 13 bases between.

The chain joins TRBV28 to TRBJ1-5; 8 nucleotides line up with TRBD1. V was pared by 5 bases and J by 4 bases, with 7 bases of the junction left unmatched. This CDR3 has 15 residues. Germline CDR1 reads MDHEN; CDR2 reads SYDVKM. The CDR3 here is CASSTGQGGNQPQHF. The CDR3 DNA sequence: TGTGCCAGCAGTACCGGACAGGGTGGAAATCAGCCCCAGCATTTT.

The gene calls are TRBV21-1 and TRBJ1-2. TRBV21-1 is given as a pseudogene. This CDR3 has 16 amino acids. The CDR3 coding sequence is TGTGCCAGCAGCAAAGACCACGAAATCACGAACTATGGCTACACCTTC. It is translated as CASSKDHEITNYGYTF.

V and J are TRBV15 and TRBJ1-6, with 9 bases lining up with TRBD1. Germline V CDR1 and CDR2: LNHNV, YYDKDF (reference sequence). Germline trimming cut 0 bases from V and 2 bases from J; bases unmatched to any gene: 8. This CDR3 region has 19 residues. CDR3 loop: CATSRDGDRGFTYNSPLHF. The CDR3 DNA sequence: TGTGCCACCAGCAGAGATGGTGACAGGGGGTTTACCTATAATTCACCCCTCCACTTT.

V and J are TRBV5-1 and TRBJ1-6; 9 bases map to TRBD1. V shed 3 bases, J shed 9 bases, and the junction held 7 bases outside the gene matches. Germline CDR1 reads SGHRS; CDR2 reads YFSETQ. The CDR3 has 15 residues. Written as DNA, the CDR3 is TGCGCCAGCAGCTGGGGGGGACAGGGCAGTTCACCCCTCCACTTT. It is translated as CASSWGGQGSSPLHF.

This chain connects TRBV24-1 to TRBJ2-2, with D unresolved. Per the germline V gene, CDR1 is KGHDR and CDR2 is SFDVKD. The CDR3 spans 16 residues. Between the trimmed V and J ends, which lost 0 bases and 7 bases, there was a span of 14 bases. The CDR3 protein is CATSDLFPQRGGELFF. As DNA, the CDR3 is TGTGCCACCAGTGATTTGTTTCCACAACGTGGCGGGGAGCTGTTTTTT.

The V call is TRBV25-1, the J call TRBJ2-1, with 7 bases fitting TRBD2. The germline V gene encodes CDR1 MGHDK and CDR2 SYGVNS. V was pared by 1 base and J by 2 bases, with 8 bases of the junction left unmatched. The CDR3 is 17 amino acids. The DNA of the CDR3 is TGTGCCAGCAGTGAATGGACGCGGGAGACCCCCTACAATGAGCAGTTCTTC. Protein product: CASSEWTRETPYNEQFF.